This T cell receptor beta chain is from a study of Tregs in tolerant kidney transplant recipients. The CDR3 runs 14 residues. V was cut by 8 bases and J by 1 base, with 15 bases left in between. Germline V gene data show CDR1 as WNHNN and CDR2 as SYGVQD (reference sequence). Clones were read by immunoSEQ multiplex PCR, and TCRdb kept only the in-frame ones, dropping some. The table has 69,000 or so clones, 85% to 90% seen once. Study results and limitations: Changing PCR primers prevented nucleotide comparison between some patients' samples. The most relevant donor-specific Treg TCRbeta repertoire apparently came from expansion with activated donor B cells. Few patients were studied, so findings need validation in larger groups.

About this clone itself: Its antigen is unidentified.

Unstimulated regulatory T cells (CD4+CD25+CD127-), CD4+CD25- non-regulatory cells, CD4 and CD8 cells were FACS-sorted from thawed PBMCs. The source of this sequence is a human donor who received a combined kidney and bone marrow transplant. Source: CD4+ T cells from blood, taken before the transplant. The rearrangement joins TRBV10-1 to TRBJ2-7; D might be TRBD2 (7 bases). The CDR3 loop reads CASWGLAASYEQYF. CDR3 DNA sequence: TGCGCCAGCTGGGGGCTAGCGGCTTCCTACGAGCAGTACTTC.